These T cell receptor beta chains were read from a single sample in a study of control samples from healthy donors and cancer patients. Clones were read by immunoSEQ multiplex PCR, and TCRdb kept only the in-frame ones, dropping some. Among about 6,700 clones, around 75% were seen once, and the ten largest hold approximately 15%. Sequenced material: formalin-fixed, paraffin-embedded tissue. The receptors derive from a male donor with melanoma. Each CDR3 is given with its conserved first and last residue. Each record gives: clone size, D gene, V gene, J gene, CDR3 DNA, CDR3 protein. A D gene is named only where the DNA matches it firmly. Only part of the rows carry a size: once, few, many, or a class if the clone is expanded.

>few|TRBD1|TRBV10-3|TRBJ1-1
TGTGCCATCAGCAAACAGGGGGCGCGATCTGAAGCTTTCTTT
CAISKQGARSEAFF
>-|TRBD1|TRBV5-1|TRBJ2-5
TGCGCCAGCACCCCATGGGACAGAGATACACTGGGGACCCAGTACTTC
CASTPWDRDTLGTQYF
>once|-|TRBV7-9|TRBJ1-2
TGTGCCAGCAGCGAACCCGGGACGGTCTATGGCTACACCTTC
CASSEPGTVYGYTF
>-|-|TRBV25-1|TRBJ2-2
TGTGCCAGCAGTGAATCGCCAACAGGGCATGTGGGGGAGCTGTTTTTT
CASSESPTGHVGELFF
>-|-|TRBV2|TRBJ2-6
TGTGCCAGCAGGTCGGGGCTGTCTGGGGCCAACGTCCTGACTTTC
CASRSGLSGANVLTF
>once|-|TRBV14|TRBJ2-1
TGTGCCAGCAGCCAATCTGCGGGGAGTAACAATGAGCAGTTCTTC
CASSQSAGSNNEQFF
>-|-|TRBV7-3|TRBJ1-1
TGTGCCAGCAGCTCCGGTTGGGACACTGAAGCTTTCTTT
CASSSGWDTEAFF
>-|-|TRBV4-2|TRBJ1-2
TGTGCCAGCAGCCAAGATCGGAACTATGGCTACACCTTC
CASSQDRNYGYTF
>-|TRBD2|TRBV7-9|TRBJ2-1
TGTGCCAGCGCGTGGCTAGCGGGGGGAAATGAGCAGTTCTTC
CASAWLAGGNEQFF
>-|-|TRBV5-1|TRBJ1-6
TGCGCCAGCAGGGGGGAGGATCATAATTCACCCCTCCACTTT
CASRGEDHNSPLHF
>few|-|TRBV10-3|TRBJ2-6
TGTGCCATCGCAAACAGGGTTGCTGGGGCCAACGTCCTGACTTTC
CAIANRVAGANVLTF